Below, one T cell receptor (beta chain) is given with its context. What it recognizes is unknown. TCRdb's copy holds only in-frame clones and misses some; the assay was immunoSEQ multiplex PCR. Altogether 45,000 to 50,000 clones are present, approximately 90% being singletons, with the ten largest covering roughly 13%. The CDR3 is 14 residues long. CDR1 and CDR2 (germline): KGHSH, LQKENI. Trimming pared 6 bases from V and 4 bases from J, leaving 15 bases between. This sample stems from a study of OX40 agonist ivuxolimab in advanced cancers. Study observations and caveats: In CD8+ T cells, expanded clones were on average more numerous than in CD4+. By week 6 at 0.1 to 3.0 mg/kg, blood CD4+ and CD8+ T cells had expanded clonally.

The sequenced sample was CD4+ or CD8+ T cells sorted from blood, obtained in a trial of the OX40 agonist ivuxolimab. The chain joins TRBV18 to TRBJ1-1; possible D gene TRBD1, 6 bases. The TCR sequence derives from an adult with an advanced solid tumor such as melanoma, head and neck, liver or kidney cancer. The CDR3 DNA follows: TGTGCCAGCTCCGCGGACAGTCTTGTCACTGAAGCTTTCTTT. Amino acid sequence: CASSADSLVTEAFF.